The source of this T cell receptor (beta chain) is a study of molecular identifiers for immune sequencing clone quantification. TCRdb re-derived calls from the PCR reads in MiXCR, one entry per CDR3 protein. The sample lists under 650,000 distinct CDR3 sequences, nearly 20% seen once, with roughly 0.83% in the top ten. A remark on this clonotype: Germline and junction disagree at one end, which may indicate a read error.

The CDR3 length is 13 residues. In germline, CDR1 is DFQATT, CDR2 SNEGSKA (reference sequence). This TCR came from a human donor in good health. Some libraries in this study had Jurkat cell RNA spiked in. V is TRBV20-1 and J is TRBJ1-2, with a weak D call TRBD1 (5 bases). The source material was naive CD8+ T cells from blood, with Jurkat cell RNA spiked in. Subset in this sample: FACS-sorted CD8+CD4-CCR7+CD45RA+ naive T cells. CDR3 region: CSTSLRDYYGYTF. CDR3 nucleotide sequence: TGCAGTACTAGTCTTCGGGACTACTATGGCTACACCTTC.